These 24 T cell receptor beta chains were all obtained from the same sample, sequenced in a study of cytomegalovirus exposure and HLA in healthy donors. The PCR used 60 Vbeta and 13 Jbeta primers. TCRdb's table, derived via immunoSEQ multiplex PCR, lists solely in-frame clones and lacks some. Here the sample spans 99,000 or so clones, 75% to 85% being singletons. Sequenced material: PBMCs. Receptors were obtained from a male donor in good health and CMV-seropositive.

The chain links TRBV5-6 to TRBJ1-2, with unresolved D. Deletions cut 3 bases from V and 4 bases from J, with 13 bases between. The CDR3 extends over 14 amino acids. Germline values: CDR1 SGHDT, CDR2 YYEEEE. The CDR3 coding sequence is TGTGCCAGCAGCTGGAGGCAGCCGGGCTATGGCTACACCTTC. Its protein product is CASSWRQPGYGYTF.

The chain uses TRBV29-1 and TRBJ2-7, with TRBD1 matching 8 bases. Germline values: CDR1 SQVTM, CDR2 ANQGSEA. The V segment lost 6 bases and the J segment 1 base; nucleotides outside the gene matches: 5. This CDR3 has 13 residues. Here the CDR3 reads CSVGQAGSYEQYF. CDR3 in DNA: TGCAGCGTGGGACAGGCGGGATCCTACGAGCAGTACTTC.

The chain recombines TRBV7-9 with TRBJ2-7; 7 bases fit TRBD2. The V and J ends lost 5 bases and 3 bases, in that order; junction bases with no gene match: 7. CDR3 length: 14 residues. Germline CDR1 and CDR2: SEHNR and FQNEAQ (reference sequence). The CDR3 reads CASSRTTSVYEQYF. CDR3 nucleotide sequence: TGTGCCAGCAGCCGAACCACTAGCGTCTACGAGCAGTACTTC.

This rearrangement joins TRBV30 to TRBJ2-1; D is ambiguous. The CDR3 has 13 amino acids. Germline assignment: CDR1 GTSNPN and CDR2 SVGIG (reference sequence). The V end lost 0 bases, the J end lost 3 bases, and 6 bases lay between the germline ends. CDR3 bases: TGTGCCTGGAGTGTGTACGGCTACAATGAGCAGTTCTTC. Translated, it gives CAWSVYGYNEQFF.

This clone appeared a single time. The V gene is TRBV5-6, the J gene TRBJ1-5; TRBD1 is a possible D gene (6 bases). Germline loops: CDR1 SGHDT, CDR2 YYEEEE. V was shortened by 0 bases and J by 6 bases, with 13 bases between the two germline ends. This CDR3 region has 15 residues. CDR3 residues: CASSLGQGIGQPQHF. The CDR3, as DNA: TGTGCCAGCAGCTTGGGGCAGGGGATCGGTCAGCCCCAGCATTTT.

The chain links TRBV5-1 to TRBJ2-7; perhaps TRBD1 as D (6 bases). V lost 0 bases to trimming and J lost 2 bases, with 12 bases between them. The CDR3 has 15 amino acids. In germline, CDR1 is SGHRS, CDR2 YFSETQ. The CDR3 nucleotides are TGCGCCAGCAGCTTGGGAACAGGGCGCCCCTACGAGCAGTACTTC. Encoded protein: CASSLGTGRPYEQYF.

CDR3 sequence reads: CASSSQGAKRTEAFF. CDR3 nucleotide sequence: TGTGCCAGCAGTTCTCAGGGGGCTAAAAGGACTGAAGCTTTCTTT. The rearrangement joins TRBV6-5 to TRBJ1-1, with TRBD1 identical over 8 bases. The V gene end was trimmed by 4 bases and the J gene end by 5 bases; junction bases not matched to a gene: 9. Germline values: CDR1 MNHEY, CDR2 SVGAGI. The CDR3 is 15 amino acids.

The rearrangement joins TRBV19 to TRBJ2-3; 7 nucleotides agree with TRBD2. CDR1 and CDR2 from the germline V gene are LNHDA and SQIVND (reference sequence). The CDR3 is 15 residues long. J was trimmed by 3 bases and V by 7 bases; bases with no gene match: 10. The CDR3 region has the DNA TGTGCCAGTACCAGCGGGGCCATGGTGACAGATACGCAGTATTTT. Residues: CASTSGAMVTDTQYF.

V and J are TRBV6-1 and TRBJ1-4; TRBD1 matches at 8 bases. CDR1 and CDR2 from the germline V gene are MNHNS and SASEGT. There are 15 residues in the CDR3. Trimming removed 6 bases from V and 8 bases from J; junction bases left unmatched: 11. The CDR3 DNA reads TGTGCCAGCAGGCCTGACAGGGGCGTTTGGGAAAAACTGTTTTTT. Translating it yields CASRPDRGVWEKLFF.

The chain combines TRBV29-1 with TRBJ1-1; D is perhaps TRBD1 (5 bases). In germline, CDR1 is SQVTM, CDR2 ANQGSEA. The CDR3 covers 12 residues. V was pared by 6 bases and J by 3 bases, with 11 bases between. Here the CDR3 reads CSVRGGDTEAFF. The CDR3 DNA reads as TGCAGCGTAAGGGGCGGCGACACTGAAGCTTTCTTT.

This clone was detected many times. The chain links TRBV7-2 to TRBJ1-3; D unclear. This CDR3 spans 14 amino acids. The V gene's germline CDR1 is SGHTA and CDR2 FQGNSA. V lost 0 bases, J lost 3 bases, and 6 bases lay in between. This CDR3 reads CASSLAAGGNTIYF. CDR3 nucleotide sequence: TGTGCCAGCAGCTTAGCCGCGGGTGGAAACACCATATATTTT. The full variable domain, its missing parts supplied by reference TRBV7-2 and TRBJ1-3, is GAGVSQSPSNKVTEKGKDVELRCDPISGHTALYWYRQSLGQGLEFLIYFQGNSAPDKSGLPSDRFSAERTGGSVSTLTIQRTQQEDSAVYLCASSLAAGGNTIYFGEGSWLTVV.

The chain carries TRBV12-5 and TRBJ1-1; D might be TRBD1 (6 bases). Trimming took 2 bases from V and 2 from J, leaving 33 bases between them. This CDR3 comprises 22 residues. Germline values: CDR1 LGHNT, CDR2 FRNRAP. The CDR3 DNA follows: TGTGCTAGTGGTTTGTCCAAACCAGGGGACAAATTTTCCGAGTTCTTCAACACTGAAGCTTTCTTT. Translated: CASGLSKPGDKFSEFFNTEAFF.

The chain recombines TRBV4-1 with TRBJ2-1; D might be TRBD1 (6 bases). The CDR3 sequence is 15 residues long. Deletions cut 0 bases from V and 7 bases from J, with 13 bases between. Per the germline V gene, CDR1 is MGHRA and CDR2 is YSYEKL. CDR3 sequence reads: CASSQEGGRGNEQFF. CDR3 sequence (DNA): TGCGCCAGCAGCCAAGAAGGGGGAAGAGGAAATGAGCAGTTCTTC.

The gene calls are TRBV30 and TRBJ1-5, with a weak D call TRBD1 (6 bases). Germline assignment: CDR1 GTSNPN and CDR2 SVGIG (reference sequence). The CDR3 spans 16 residues. Trimming pared 0 bases from V and 4 bases from J, leaving 16 bases between. The CDR3 here is CAWSVRGGTGNQPQHF. The CDR3 nucleotides are TGTGCCTGGAGTGTTCGAGGGGGAACCGGGAATCAGCCCCAGCATTTT. Combining the CDR3 with reference TRBV30 and TRBJ1-5 gives the whole variable domain SQTIHQWPATLVQPVGSPLSLECTVEGTSNPNLYWYRQAAGRGLQLLFYSVGIGQISSEVPQNLSASRPQDRQFILSSKKLLLSDSGFYLCAWSVRGGTGNQPQHFGDGTRLSIL.

V is TRBV4-2 and J is TRBJ2-7, with D possibly TRBD1 on 5 matching bases. This CDR3 contains 12 residues. Trimming removed 3 bases at V and 4 bases at J, with 7 bases between. Germline CDR1 reads LGHNA; CDR2 reads YNFKEQ. The CDR3 loop is CASSQNRYEQYF. The CDR3, as DNA: TGTGCCAGCAGCCAGAACAGGTACGAGCAGTACTTC.

V and J are TRBV5-1 and TRBJ1-3; 7 nucleotides align to TRBD1. Germline V gene lookup returns CDR1 SGHRS and CDR2 YFSETQ. The CDR3 contains 15 residues. With V trimmed by 0 bases and J by 4 bases, 4 bases remained unmatched. In DNA form, the CDR3 reads TGCGCCAGCAGCTTGGGGCAGGGGGACGGAAACACCATATATTTT. Translating it yields CASSLGQGDGNTIYF.

This clone was seen a single time. V is TRBV5-4 and J is TRBJ2-7; D is undetermined. There are 13 residues in the CDR3. Trimming removed 4 bases from V and 6 bases from J, with 14 bases in between. Germline CDR1 is SGHNT and CDR2 is YYREEE (reference sequence). This chain's CDR3 is CASSIDGLGEQYF. DNA of the CDR3: TGTGCCAGCAGCATCGACGGGTTGGGCGAGCAGTACTTC. Together with reference TRBV5-4 and TRBJ2-7, the CDR3 gives the full variable domain: ETGVTQSPTHLIKTRGQQVTLRCSSQSGHNTVSWYQQALGQGPQFIFQYYREEENGRGNFPPRFSGLQFPNYSSELNVNALELDDSALYLCASSIDGLGEQYFGPGTRLTVT.

The rearrangement links TRBV11-3 to TRBJ1-1, with D maybe TRBD1 (6 bases). CDR3 size: 15 residues. Trimming pared 1 base from V and 3 bases from J, leaving 12 bases between. The germline CDR1 and CDR2 sequences are SGHNT and YENEEA. The CDR3 nucleotides are TGTGCCAGCAGCTTAGTCTTGGGGGCAGACACTGAAGCTTTCTTT. Encoded protein: CASSLVLGADTEAFF.

This chain joins TRBV27 and TRBJ2-3; 7 bases map to TRBD2. CDR3 length: 16 amino acids. The V gene end was trimmed by 3 bases and the J gene end by 2 bases; junction bases not matched to a gene: 8. CDR1 is MNHEY and CDR2 is SMNVEV in the germline V gene (reference sequence). CDR3 sequence reads: CASSLERGGFTDTQYF. CDR3 in DNA: TGTGCCAGCAGTTTGGAGAGGGGAGGGTTCACAGATACGCAGTATTTT.

This sequence joins TRBV30 and TRBJ1-2; 7 nucleotides align to TRBD1. CDR1 and CDR2 (germline): GTSNPN, SVGIG (reference sequence). The CDR3 extends over 14 amino acids. J was trimmed by 2 bases and V by 1 base; bases with no gene match: 4. CDR3 DNA: TGTGCCTGGAGTGCCGGGACAGCGAACTATGGCTACACCTTC. This encodes CAWSAGTANYGYTF.

This sequence joins TRBV7-2 and TRBJ1-1, with 9 bases fitting TRBD1. Germline assignment: CDR1 SGHTA and CDR2 FQGNSA. The CDR3 has 15 residues. With 5 bases clipped from V and 4 bases from J, the junction kept 8 bases outside the gene matches. CDR3 amino acids: CASSAIQGARTEAFF. The DNA for the CDR3 is TGTGCCAGCAGCGCAATACAGGGGGCGCGCACTGAAGCTTTCTTT.

V is TRBV4-2 and J is TRBJ2-7; 8 nucleotides line up with TRBD2. Germline CDR1 LGHNA, CDR2 YNFKEQ. The CDR3 runs to 14 residues. Unmatched junction bases numbered 7, after V lost 3 bases and J lost 6 bases. CDR3 region: CASSHPGGDVEQYF. The CDR3 nucleotides read TGTGCCAGCAGCCACCCGGGGGGGGACGTCGAGCAGTACTTC.

The chain is built from TRBV11-1 and TRBJ1-4, with TRBD1 matching over 7 bases. CDR3 length: 15 amino acids. From germline, CDR1 is SGHAT and CDR2 FQDESV (reference sequence). V was clipped by 8 bases and J by 0 bases; unmatched bases: 6. The CDR3 DNA reads TGTGCCAGCGGGAAGGGGGCTGCAACTAATGAAAAACTGTTTTTT. Translation gives CASGKGAATNEKLFF.

The chain carries TRBV7-9 and TRBJ2-7; 8 bases are shared with TRBD1. Germline trimming cut 2 bases from V and 3 bases from J; bases unmatched to any gene: 3. CDR3 length equals 14 residues. Germline V gene lookup returns CDR1 SEHNR and CDR2 FQNEAQ (reference sequence). This CDR3 is CASSLQGANYEQYF. In nucleotides, the CDR3 is TGTGCCAGCAGCTTACAGGGGGCCAACTACGAGCAGTACTTC.